Below are 10 T cell receptor beta chains sequenced from a single sample in a study of cytomegalovirus exposure and HLA in healthy donors. Amplification used 60 Vbeta primers and 13 Jbeta primers. Here immunoSEQ multiplex PCR was the method, and the copy in TCRdb shows in-frame clones only, minus some. The sample lists 150,000 to 200,000 clones, around 68% seen once, with less than 1.5% in the top ten. The sequenced sample was PBMCs. All receptors derive from a man between 45 and 60 years old in good health and CMV-seronegative.

This clone was observed a handful of times. This chain connects TRBV6-5 to TRBJ2-2; 7 bases are a match to TRBD1. This CDR3 comprises 15 residues. Losses at the gene ends were 1 base for V and 1 base for J; bases not matched to a gene: 0. Looked up from germline, CDR1 is MNHEY and CDR2 is SVGAGI. CDR3 DNA: TGTGCCAGCAGTTACTACAGGGGGAACACCGGGGAGCTGTTTTTT. Its protein is CASSYYRGNTGELFF.

The chain is built from TRBV6-5 and TRBJ1-2; 11 bases line up with TRBD1. From germline, CDR1 is MNHEY and CDR2 SVGAGI. The length of the CDR3 is 15 residues. V dropped 3 bases and J dropped 6; count of bases not matched to a gene: 6. The CDR3 bases are TGTGCCAGCAGTTATCAGGACAGGGGGCCTAATGGCTACACCTTC. Translation: CASSYQDRGPNGYTF.

This clone showed up just a few times. The gene calls are TRBV15 and TRBJ1-4, with D unclear. Trimming took 1 base from V and 1 from J, leaving 7 bases between them. Germline values: CDR1 LNHNV, CDR2 YYDKDF (reference sequence). CDR3 length: 15 residues. The CDR3 reads CATSRVVVTNEKLFF. The CDR3 nucleotides read TGTGCCACCAGCAGAGTTGTCGTAACTAATGAAAAACTGTTTTTT.

The chain employs TRBV7-2 and TRBJ2-2, with 9 bases matching TRBD2. V lost 8 bases, J lost 4 bases, and 8 bases stayed unmatched. This CDR3 region has 15 residues. Germline CDR1 SGHTA, CDR2 FQGNSA. CDR3 DNA: TGTGCCAGCCTGAGGCGGGGGGGCGTCACCGGGGAGCTGTTTTTT. It encodes CASLRRGGVTGELFF.

V and J are TRBV6-5 and TRBJ1-6; D is uncertain. Germline values: CDR1 MNHEY, CDR2 SVGAGI. Trimming cost V 4 bases and J 6 bases, with 13 bases left between them. CDR3 length: 15 residues. The CDR3 DNA reads TGTGCCAGCAGTTCCCGGGAGGGAAGTAATTCACCCCTCCACTTT. This translates into CASSSREGSNSPLHF.

This clone has more than one count but fewer than ten. This chain connects TRBV2 to TRBJ1-3; unclear D gene. There are 13 residues in the CDR3. Per the germline V gene, CDR1 is SNHLY and CDR2 is FYNNEI. Between the trimmed V and J ends, which lost 3 bases and 3 bases, there was a span of 6 bases. CDR3 residues: CASSDTLGNTIYF. The DNA of the CDR3 is TGTGCCAGCAGTGATACTCTTGGAAACACCATATATTTT.

The chain carries TRBV5-4 and TRBJ2-5; TRBD1 agrees at 10 bases. Germline V CDR1 and CDR2: SGHNT, YYREEE (reference sequence). Germline trimming cut 4 bases from V and 4 bases from J; bases unmatched to any gene: 7. The CDR3 contains 15 residues. Here the CDR3 reads CASSLEDRGVETQYF. The CDR3, as DNA: TGTGCCAGCAGCCTGGAGGACAGGGGGGTAGAGACCCAGTACTTC.

The chain joins TRBV5-1 to TRBJ2-5, with 12 positions matching TRBD2. The CDR3 has 15 amino acids. Germline CDR1 reads SGHRS; CDR2 reads YFSETQ. V dropped 3 bases and J dropped 2; count of bases not matched to a gene: 2. The CDR3 loop is CASSSGTSGQETQYF. The CDR3 DNA follows: TGCGCCAGCAGCTCCGGGACTAGCGGGCAAGAGACCCAGTACTTC.

The chain uses TRBV9 and TRBJ2-3, with D maybe TRBD2 (5 bases). The V and J ends lost 0 bases and 3 bases respectively, with 11 bases between them. This CDR3 spans 15 amino acids. Germline CDR1 SGDLS, CDR2 YYNGEE. In nucleotides, the CDR3 is TGTGCCAGCAGCGTAGGCGGGCCGCGGACAGATACGCAGTATTTT. Translation gives CASSVGGPRTDTQYF.

This chain uses TRBV2 with TRBJ1-6; the D gene is possibly TRBD1 (6 bases). The CDR3 is made up of 12 amino acids. Trimming left V 7 bases short and J 7 bases short, with 8 bases between. CDR1 and CDR2 from the germline V gene are SNHLY and FYNNEI. This chain's CDR3 is CASKQGNSPLHF. The CDR3, as DNA: TGTGCCAGCAAACAGGGCAATTCACCCCTCCACTTT.